The rows below give T cell receptor beta chains drawn from one sample of a study of cytomegalovirus exposure and HLA in healthy donors. Profiled with immunoSEQ multiplex PCR; TCRdb holds only in-frame clones, not every one. The table has some 130,000 clones, around nine tenths seen once. The specimen sequenced was PBMCs. The receptors here all came from a woman aged 25 to 39 in good health and CMV-seronegative. CDR3s include the opening cysteine and the closing phenylalanine or tryptophan. Fields, in order: V gene, clone size, CDR3 length, D gene, J gene, CDR3 protein, CDR3 DNA. The D gene is left open where the match is weak. The size entry is marked missing in some rows and otherwise reads once, few, many or a size class.

>TRBV18|-|15|-|TRBJ1-2
CASSPTRDTPRSYTF
TGTGCCAGCTCACCAACTCGGGACACCCCACGGAGCTACACCTTC
>TRBV28|once|15|TRBD1|TRBJ2-7
CASGNLGTDSYEQYF
TGTGCCAGCGGAAACCTTGGGACAGATTCCTACGAGCAGTACTTC
>TRBV6-5|-|13|-|TRBJ1-2
CASSYGTYDGYTF
TGTGCCAGCAGTTACGGGACATATGACGGGTACACCTTC
>TRBV28|-|16|TRBD1|TRBJ2-7
CASSLLLGQGNYEQYF
TGTGCCAGCAGTTTATTATTGGGACAGGGAAACTACGAGCAGTACTTC
>TRBV7-2|-|13|-|TRBJ1-2
CASRQAASFDYTF
TGTGCCAGCAGACAGGCGGCCAGCTTCGACTACACCTTC
>TRBV2|-|14|-|TRBJ1-2
CASSEGRGADGYTF
TGTGCCAGCAGTGAAGGACGGGGGGCTGATGGCTACACCTTC
>TRBV19|once|19|TRBD2|TRBJ2-5
CASSIGPGLAGGLQETQYF
TGTGCCAGTAGTATAGGGCCGGGACTAGCGGGAGGCCTCCAAGAGACCCAGTACTTC
>TRBV9|-|16|-|TRBJ2-7
CASSVGSQGSPYEQYF
TGTGCCAGCAGCGTAGGAAGTCAGGGTAGCCCTTACGAGCAGTACTTC
>TRBV5-1|few|15|TRBD1|TRBJ1-1
CASSQFTGAPTEAFF
TGCGCCAGCAGCCAGTTCACAGGGGCCCCCACTGAAGCTTTCTTT
>TRBV6-1|-|15|-|TRBJ2-1
CASSIIPTAGNEQFF
TGTGCCAGCAGTATTATTCCGACAGCGGGCAATGAGCAGTTCTTC
>TRBV2|-|15|TRBD1|TRBJ2-7
CASSEQGARASEQYF
TGTGCCAGCAGTGAACAGGGGGCGCGAGCTAGCGAGCAGTACTTC
>TRBV28|-|18|TRBD2|TRBJ2-5
CASSLIPSTSGAGETQYF
TGTGCCAGCAGTTTAATCCCCTCGACTAGCGGGGCCGGGGAGACCCAGTACTTC
>TRBV18|-|19|TRBD2|TRBJ2-1
CASSTGTSGGLYSYNEQFF
TGTGCCAGCTCAACCGGGACTAGCGGGGGACTATATTCTTACAATGAGCAGTTCTTC